Presented here are 22 T cell receptor beta chains from one specimen sequenced in a study of CD8 T cells in ankylosing spondylitis. TCRdb itself ran the 5' RACE reads through MiXCR, one entry per CDR3 protein. The repertoire has 200,000 to 250,000 distinct CDR3 sequences, roughly a tenth of them found once; the top ten carry approximately 6.6%. The specimen sequenced was blood, either unsorted or a sorted T cell fraction (not recorded which). The receptors were sampled from a male donor with ankylosing spondylitis or in good health (not recorded which).

This clonotype was seen repeatedly, ten times or more. J is TRBJ2-1 and V is TRBV10-1; 9 bases line up with TRBD2. V shed 0 bases, J shed 2 bases, and the junction held 14 bases outside the gene matches. Germline values: CDR1 WNHNN, CDR2 SYGVQD (reference sequence). The CDR3 totals 20 residues. CDR3 residues: CASSESKEGAGGLPYNEQFF. The DNA for the CDR3 is TGCGCCAGCAGTGAGTCGAAGGAAGGAGCGGGAGGACTCCCCTACAATGAGCAGTTCTTC.

This clonotype was counted ten times or more. V and J are TRBV20-1 and TRBJ2-7; 9 nucleotides match TRBD2. The CDR3 extends over 14 amino acids. The germline gives CDR1 DFQATT, CDR2 SNEGSKA (reference sequence). V gave up 1 base and J gave up 6 bases; unmatched junction bases: 7. The CDR3 coding sequence is TGCAGTGCTAGAGCCCAGGCAGCGGGAGGCGAGCAGTACTTC. Amino acid sequence: CSARAQAAGGEQYF.

The chain couples TRBV5-1 to TRBJ2-7, with 11 bases that match TRBD2. Per the germline V gene, CDR1 is SGHRS and CDR2 is YFSETQ. The CDR3 length is 16 residues. V was clipped by 0 bases and J by 2 bases; unmatched bases: 4. The CDR3 loop is CASSLEVAGGPYEQYF. The CDR3 nucleotides read TGCGCCAGCAGCTTGGAGGTAGCGGGAGGGCCCTACGAGCAGTACTTC.

This clonotype was seen many times. The rearrangement uses TRBV5-1 and TRBJ2-6; 8 positions agree with TRBD1. The junction had 10 bases not matched to a gene; V was cut back by 6 bases and J by 2 bases. CDR1 is SGHRS and CDR2 is YFSETQ in the germline V gene. The CDR3 extends over 17 amino acids. In DNA, the CDR3 is TGCGCCAGCAACTCGAGGACAGGGAAGACTGGGGCCAACGTCCTGACTTTC. Its translation: CASNSRTGKTGANVLTF.

This clonotype has only a few counts. V and J are TRBV11-2 and TRBJ2-1; TRBD2 matches at 7 bases. Trimming took 4 bases from V and 7 from J; bases not matched to a gene: 4. This CDR3 contains 13 residues. Germline CDR1 reads SGHAT; CDR2 reads FQNNGV. CDR3: CASSSGTTNEQFF. The CDR3 region has the DNA TGTGCCAGCAGCTCCGGGACTACTAATGAGCAGTTCTTC. Filled out from reference TRBV11-2 and TRBJ2-1, the complete variable domain reads EAGVAQSPRYKIIEKRQSVAFWCNPISGHATLYWYQQILGQGPKLLIQFQNNGVVDDSQLPKDRFSAERLKGVDSTLKIQPAKLEDSAVYLCASSSGTTNEQFFGPGTRLTVL.

There are many counts of this clonotype. J is TRBJ2-3 and V is TRBV5-1; the D call may be TRBD1 or TRBD2 (5 bases each). V was cut by 0 bases and J by 4 bases, with 12 bases left in between. Germline V gene lookup returns CDR1 SGHRS and CDR2 YFSETQ. The CDR3 consists of 15 residues. CDR3 sequence reads: CASSLGTRGADTQYF. DNA of the CDR3: TGCGCCAGCAGCTTGGGGACTCGAGGGGCAGATACGCAGTATTTT.

This clonotype was picked up many times. The V gene is TRBV5-1, the J gene TRBJ2-1; 11 nucleotides agree with TRBD1. Per the germline V gene, CDR1 is SGHRS and CDR2 is YFSETQ. V was pared by 4 bases and J by 5 bases, with 5 bases of the junction left unmatched. The CDR3 runs 15 residues. CDR3 coding DNA: TGCGCCAGCAGCATAGGACAGGGGGCGCACAATGAGCAGTTCTTC. Translating gives CASSIGQGAHNEQFF.

This clonotype was detected ten times or more. This chain joins TRBV5-1 and TRBJ2-1, with 13 bases fitting TRBD2. CDR1 and CDR2 from the germline V gene are SGHRS and YFSETQ. V trimming: 5 bases; J trimming: 5 bases; junction bases outside the gene matches: 4. CDR3 length: 15 residues. The CDR3 region has the DNA TGCGCCAGCAGACTGGGACTAGCGGGGCACAATGAGCAGTTCTTC. It translates to CASRLGLAGHNEQFF.

This clonotype has ten or more counts. J is TRBJ2-7 and V is TRBV28; 10 nucleotides match TRBD1. This CDR3 has 17 amino acids. Germline loops: CDR1 MDHEN, CDR2 SYDVKM. Trimming took 7 bases from V and 3 from J; bases not matched to a gene: 15. The CDR3 nucleotides are TGTGCCAGCATACCACCCCCGGGACAGGGGTCAGACTACGAGCAGTACTTC. This translates into CASIPPPGQGSDYEQYF.

In this sample, this clonotype turned up many times. The V call is TRBV5-1, the J call TRBJ1-5; 8 bases fit TRBD1. Per germline, CDR1 SGHRS and CDR2 YFSETQ. V lost 2 bases, J lost 3 bases, and 4 bases stayed unmatched. CDR3 size: 15 residues. CDR3 DNA: TGCGCCAGCAGCTTTTCAGGGGGCAACAATCAGCCCCAGCATTTT. It translates to CASSFSGGNNQPQHF.

The table lists this clonotype with a few counts. V usage is TRBV5-1 and J usage is TRBJ2-1; D might be TRBD1 (6 bases). Looked up from germline, CDR1 is SGHRS and CDR2 is YFSETQ. The CDR3 length is 14 residues. The V end lost 4 bases, the J end lost 10 bases, and 18 bases lay between the germline ends. The CDR3 coding sequence is TGCGCCAGCAGCCAGGGGTCGACAGGACTCGAGCAGTTCTTC. This codes for CASSQGSTGLEQFF.

Remarks on this clonotype: An end of the junction does not agree with germline; a read error may underlie this. The genes are TRBV14 and TRBJ2-1; TRBD2 might be the D (6 bases). CDR3 length: 13 amino acids. From germline, CDR1 is SGHDN and CDR2 FVKESK. The CDR3 here is CASSLLPGTAAIF. For the CDR3, the DNA is TGTGCCAGCAGCCTCCTTCCGGGGACTGCCGCTATCTTC.

The genes are TRBV28 and TRBJ2-3; D gene uncertain. Trimming pared 7 bases from V and 2 bases from J, leaving 10 bases between. CDR1 and CDR2 (germline): MDHEN, SYDVKM. The CDR3 extends over 13 amino acids. CDR3 nucleotide sequence: TGTGCCAGCACGATGTCAGACACAGATACGCAGTATTTT. Residues: CASTMSDTDTQYF.

This clonotype was counted at least ten times. V is TRBV3-1 and J is TRBJ2-5, with 11 bases lining up with TRBD1. The V gene end was trimmed by 4 bases and the J gene end by 5 bases; junction bases not matched to a gene: 9. This CDR3 is built from 16 residues. Germline values: CDR1 LGHDT, CDR2 YNNKEL (reference sequence). CDR3 sequence reads: CASSLGGDRGFETQYF. The DNA for the CDR3 is TGTGCCAGCAGCCTAGGAGGGGACAGGGGGTTTGAGACCCAGTACTTC.

This clonotype was counted many times. The chain couples TRBV20-1 to TRBJ2-3; tentative D call: TRBD2 (6 bases). The germline CDR1 and CDR2 sequences are DFQATT and SNEGSKA (reference sequence). Between the trimmed V and J ends, which lost 1 base and 4 bases, there was a span of 9 bases. This CDR3 has 13 residues. CDR3: CSARVGGSDTQYF. CDR3 coding DNA: TGCAGTGCTAGAGTCGGGGGTTCAGATACGCAGTATTTT.

The chain has TRBV11-2 and TRBJ2-7, with 8 bases that match TRBD1. V lost 1 base, J lost 2 bases, and 4 bases stayed unmatched. The CDR3 runs to 15 residues. Looked up from germline, CDR1 is SGHAT and CDR2 is FQNNGV. Written as DNA, the CDR3 is TGTGCCAGCAGCTTAGGTCGGGACAGGACCTACGAGCAGTACTTC. It specifies CASSLGRDRTYEQYF. The variable domain in full, completed from reference TRBV11-2 and TRBJ2-7, reads EAGVAQSPRYKIIEKRQSVAFWCNPISGHATLYWYQQILGQGPKLLIQFQNNGVVDDSQLPKDRFSAERLKGVDSTLKIQPAKLEDSAVYLCASSLGRDRTYEQYFGPGTRLTVT.

This clonotype was seen at least ten times. The chain combines TRBV5-6 with TRBJ2-3, with TRBD1 identical over 12 bases. From germline, CDR1 is SGHDT and CDR2 YYEEEE. With 6 bases clipped from V and 4 bases from J, the junction kept 6 bases outside the gene matches. The CDR3 contains 15 residues. CDR3 nucleotide sequence: TGTGCCAGCACAAGGGACAGGGGGCTTGCAGATACGCAGTATTTT. Translation: CASTRDRGLADTQYF.

In this sample, this clonotype turned up many times. This chain joins TRBV5-1 and TRBJ2-1; D is unclear. Trimming took 4 bases from V and 9 from J, leaving 8 bases between them. CDR3 size: 11 residues. CDR1 is SGHRS and CDR2 is YFSETQ in the germline V gene. The CDR3 here is CASSLSVEQFF. In DNA, the CDR3 is TGCGCCAGCAGCCTTTCGGTTGAGCAGTTCTTC.

This clonotype appeared many times. The genes are TRBV7-9 and TRBJ2-1; 7 positions agree with TRBD1. From germline, CDR1 is SEHNR and CDR2 FQNEAQ (reference sequence). V was pared by 1 base and J by 3 bases, with 3 bases of the junction left unmatched. CDR3 length: 15 residues. For the CDR3, the DNA is TGTGCCAGCAGCTTAGGGACAGGAATCTACAATGAGCAGTTCTTC. Encoded protein: CASSLGTGIYNEQFF.

In this sample, this clonotype turned up many times. J is TRBJ2-7 and V is TRBV20-1; no clear D. Trimming pared 3 bases from V and 3 bases from J, leaving 9 bases between. This CDR3 is built from 12 residues. Germline CDR1 reads DFQATT; CDR2 reads SNEGSKA (reference sequence). The CDR3 region is CSARYFNYEQYF. The CDR3 DNA follows: TGCAGTGCTAGGTACTTCAACTACGAGCAGTACTTC.

The gene calls are TRBV2 and TRBJ2-7; no definite D call. V was shortened by 1 base and J by 5 bases, with 12 bases between the two germline ends. CDR1 SNHLY and CDR2 FYNNEI come from the germline V gene. The CDR3 extends over 14 amino acids. This CDR3 is CASSEDPGGDEQYF. In nucleotides, the CDR3 is TGTGCCAGCAGTGAAGATCCAGGCGGCGACGAGCAGTACTTC.

V is TRBV5-5 and J is TRBJ2-3; the D gene is possibly TRBD1 (5 bases). Germline-derived CDR1 and CDR2 are SGHKS and YYEKEE (reference sequence). V was trimmed by 0 bases and J by 3 bases, leaving 17 bases between them. There are 17 residues in the CDR3. CDR3 nucleotides: TGTGCCAGCAGCTTGGCCATTACTGGGGCAGGTACAGATACGCAGTATTTT. The encoded protein is CASSLAITGAGTDTQYF.